The rows below give T cell receptor beta chains drawn from one sample of a study of blood T cell repertoires in COVID-19. Measured with immunoSEQ multiplex PCR; TCRdb has only the in-frame clones, and not every one. The table has about 210,000 clones, roughly 79% seen once; the top ten hold around 8.9%. Sample: PBMCs or T cells enriched from blood (not recorded which). Source of these receptors: a woman in her forties or fifties with acute COVID-19. Each CDR3 is given with its conserved first and last residue. The D gene is left open where the match is weak. The size field is filled for only some rows; it gives once, few, many or a size class.

>TRBV14|few|.|TRBJ1-5
CASSQGWADPQHF
TGTGCCAGCAGCCAAGGGTGGGCCGACCCCCAGCATTTT
>TRBV7-8|few|TRBD2|TRBJ2-5
CASSRERGGYPGTQYF
TGTGCCAGCAGCCGAGAGCGCGGGGGATACCCAGGGACCCAGTACTTC
>TRBV19|.|.|TRBJ2-5
CASSGGHPQETQYF
TGTGCCAGTAGTGGGGGACACCCACAAGAGACCCAGTACTTC
>TRBV6-6|once|TRBD1|TRBJ2-7
CASRTGTGVLYEQYF
TGTGCCAGCAGGACCGGGACAGGGGTCCTCTACGAGCAGTACTTC
>TRBV7-2|.|TRBD1|TRBJ2-2
CASRLGPAGGTGELFF
TGTGCCAGCAGGTTAGGCCCGGCAGGGGGCACCGGGGAGCTGTTTTTT
>TRBV30|medium-sized|.|TRBJ2-6
CACSRGGAGANVLTF
TGTGCCTGTTCAAGGGGCGGGGCTGGGGCCAACGTCCTGACTTTC
>TRBV5-4|once|TRBD1|TRBJ2-2
CASSSGQYVGELFF
TGTGCCAGCAGCTCGGGACAGTATGTCGGGGAGCTGTTTTTT
>TRBV10-1|once|.|TRBJ1-3
CASTPPGLRNTIYF
TGCGCCAGCACCCCCCCCGGACTTCGAAACACCATATATTTT
>TRBV25-1|once|.|TRBJ1-2
CASTGGAGGYTF
TGTGCCAGCACTGGGGGCGCAGGGGGCTACACCTTC
>TRBV28|few|TRBD1|TRBJ1-2
CASSSDRGRIGYTF
TGTGCCAGCAGTTCAGACAGGGGACGGATTGGCTACACCTTC
>TRBV5-5|.|.|TRBJ1-4
CASSETGPNEKLFF
TGTGCCAGCAGCGAAACAGGGCCTAATGAAAAACTGTTTTTT
>TRBV3-1/TRBV3-2|.|TRBD2|TRBJ2-3
CASSQGTSGPTDTQYF
TGTGCCAGCAGCCAAGGGACTAGCGGACCCACAGATACGCAGTATTTT
>TRBV6-2/TRBV6-3|.|.|TRBJ2-7
CASSYGGNTNTYEQYF
TGTGCCAGCAGTTATGGGGGCAACACAAATACCTACGAGCAGTACTTC
>TRBV11-2|.|TRBD1|TRBJ2-7
CASSLGDSYEQYF
TGTGCCAGCAGCTTAGGGGACAGTTACGAGCAGTACTTC
>TRBV10-3|.|.|TRBJ2-1
CAISESQVDSYNEQFF
TGTGCCATCAGTGAGTCTCAGGTCGACTCCTACAATGAGCAGTTCTTC
>TRBV28|.|.|TRBJ1-5
CASSFLGDQHF
TGTGCCAGCAGTTTTCTCGGGGACCAGCATTTT
>TRBV19|few|TRBD1|TRBJ2-5
CASTSSQTGGRKTQYF
TGTGCCAGTACCTCCTCCCAGACAGGGGGCAGAAAGACCCAGTACTTC
>TRBV2|.|.|TRBJ2-3
CASRWTIPTDTQYF
TGTGCCAGCAGATGGACAATCCCCACAGATACGCAGTATTTT
>TRBV10-3|.|TRBD1|TRBJ1-6
CAISVGTVVNSPLHF
TGTGCCATCAGCGTCGGGACAGTCGTTAATTCACCCCTCCACTTT
>TRBV13|many|TRBD1|TRBJ1-6
CASSIGTANSPLHF
TGTGCCAGCAGCATCGGGACAGCAAATTCACCCCTCCACTTT
>TRBV28|few|.|TRBJ2-7
CASSTEQAGLGEQYF
TGTGCCAGCAGCACTGAACAGGCTGGCCTAGGCGAGCAGTACTTC
>TRBV5-1|once|.|TRBJ1-1
CASSFRENTEAFF
TGCGCCAGCAGCTTCCGGGAGAACACTGAAGCTTTCTTT
>TRBV21-1|.|.|TRBJ1-2
CASSKIRRTGRAFGYTF
TGTGCCAGCAGCAAAATTCGACGGACAGGGCGAGCTTTTGGCTACACCTTC
>TRBV7-2|.|TRBD1|TRBJ2-2
CASSLDGTGAGELFF
TGTGCCAGCAGCTTAGACGGGACAGGGGCCGGGGAGCTGTTTTTT
>TRBV18|.|TRBD1|TRBJ2-7
CASSPQTSGTGRAEQYF
TGTGCCAGCTCACCCCAAACATCCGGGACAGGGCGAGCCGAGCAGTACTTC
>TRBV5-1|.|TRBD2|TRBJ2-1
CASSLSVGTSGAYNEQFF
TGCGCCAGCAGCTTGTCTGTAGGGACTAGCGGCGCCTACAATGAGCAGTTCTTC
>TRBV4-1|once|TRBD1|TRBJ1-5
CASSHGTGVFGNQPQHF
TGCGCCAGCAGCCACGGTACAGGGGTCTTTGGCAATCAGCCCCAGCATTTT
>TRBV19|.|TRBD1|TRBJ1-1
CASLDRGRTEAFF
TGTGCCAGCCTGGACAGGGGGAGAACTGAAGCTTTCTTT
>TRBV6-1|.|.|TRBJ2-1
CASSESNTGSRYNEQFF
TGTGCCAGCAGTGAGTCGAATACAGGGAGTCGGTACAATGAGCAGTTCTTC
>TRBV6-2/TRBV6-3|.|TRBD2|TRBJ2-1
CASSRLAGKGGSYNEQFF
TGTGCCAGCAGTAGATTAGCGGGAAAGGGTGGATCCTACAATGAGCAGTTCTTC
>TRBV3-1/TRBV3-2|.|.|TRBJ1-2
CASSGEGASRKGYTF
TGTGCCAGCAGCGGAGAAGGCGCGAGTCGAAAGGGCTACACCTTC
>TRBV7-2|.|.|TRBJ2-3
CASSLTGDTQYF
TGTGCCAGCAGCTTGACAGGTGATACGCAGTATTTT
>TRBV7-6|few|.|TRBJ2-2
CASSLVPPGTSNTGELFF
TGTGCCAGCAGCTTAGTTCCCCCGGGGACATCGAACACCGGGGAGCTGTTTTTT
>TRBV7-7|.|TRBD2|TRBJ2-7
CASSLSPGGPHEQYF
TGTGCCAGCAGCTTATCCCCGGGAGGGCCCCACGAGCAGTACTTC
>TRBV7-2|.|.|TRBJ2-7
CASSLVMSREQYF
TGTGCCAGCAGCTTAGTGATGAGCAGGGAGCAGTACTTC
>TRBV19|few|TRBD2|TRBJ2-7
CASSITGRAGGPKNEQYF
TGTGCCAGTAGTATAACGGGCCGAGCGGGAGGGCCGAAAAACGAGCAGTACTTC
>TRBV3-1/TRBV3-2|.|.|TRBJ1-6
CASSQVAGRPLHF
TGTGCCAGCAGCCAAGTTGCAGGGCGTCCCCTCCACTTT
>TRBV11-2|.|TRBD2|TRBJ2-2
CASSLVPAGEGAGELFF
TGTGCCAGCAGCTTAGTCCCAGCGGGAGAGGGGGCCGGGGAGCTGTTTTTT
>TRBV10-3|.|.|TRBJ1-2
CAISESLTGSYGYTF
TGTGCCATCAGTGAGTCTCTTACAGGGAGCTATGGCTACACCTTC
>TRBV12-3/TRBV12-4|.|.|TRBJ2-7
CASSAPDSYEQYF
TGTGCCAGCAGTGCCCCAGATTCCTACGAGCAGTACTTC
>TRBV6-1|.|TRBD1|TRBJ2-1
CASSEWDRGIDEQFF
TGTGCCAGCAGTGAATGGGACAGGGGAATCGATGAGCAGTTCTTC
>TRBV6-5|.|.|TRBJ2-1
CASSLRDNEQFF
TGTGCCAGCAGTCTAAGAGACAATGAGCAGTTCTTC
>TRBV6-5|.|.|TRBJ1-2
CASSSRMHYGYTF
TGTGCCAGCAGTTCCAGGATGCACTATGGCTACACCTTC
>TRBV7-2|.|TRBD2|TRBJ2-2
CASGAGGGTGELFF
TGTGCCAGCGGAGCGGGAGGAGGCACCGGGGAGCTGTTTTTT
>TRBV6-2/TRBV6-3|.|.|TRBJ1-6
CASSYPQGGSPLHF
TGTGCCAGCAGTTACCCGCAGGGAGGTTCACCCCTCCACTTT
>TRBV4-3|.|TRBD2|TRBJ2-7
CASSQLAGGGYEQYF
TGCGCCAGCAGCCAACTAGCGGGAGGGGGATACGAGCAGTACTTC
>TRBV28|.|TRBD1|TRBJ1-2
CASRLQGAYYGYTF
TGTGCCAGTAGACTACAGGGGGCCTACTATGGCTACACCTTC
>TRBV27|once|.|TRBJ1-2
CASSLGLPGGYTF
TGTGCCAGCAGTTTAGGACTTCCCGGTGGCTACACCTTC
>TRBV19|few|TRBD1|TRBJ1-5
CASRPGGFGNQPQHF
TGTGCCAGTAGGCCAGGGGGTTTCGGCAATCAGCCCCAGCATTTT
>TRBV6-5|.|TRBD2|TRBJ2-7
CASSYSGTSFSEQYF
TGTGCCAGCAGTTACTCAGGGACTAGTTTTAGCGAGCAGTACTTC
>TRBV24-1|once|TRBD2|TRBJ2-2
CATSDPLGTSSTGELFF
TGTGCCACCAGTGACCCTTTGGGGACTAGTTCTACCGGGGAGCTGTTTTTT